Following are 23 T cell receptor beta chains from one sample sequenced in a study of cytomegalovirus exposure and HLA in healthy donors. Here immunoSEQ multiplex PCR was the method, and the copy in TCRdb shows in-frame clones only, minus some. The sample records hundreds of thousands of clones, roughly 91% being singletons. Sequenced sample: PBMCs. All receptors come from a woman between 18 and 29 years old in good health and CMV-seropositive.

The chain is built from TRBV18 and TRBJ2-7; tentative D call: TRBD2 (5 bases). This CDR3 is 13 amino acids long. V was trimmed by 1 base and J by 6 bases, leaving 10 bases between them. The germline CDR1 and CDR2 sequences are KGHSH and LQKENI. CDR3 coding DNA: TGTGCCAGCTCACCACAAGTAGGAGGCGAGCAGTACTTC. It is translated as CASSPQVGGEQYF.

The chain employs TRBV27 and TRBJ2-7; D call uncertain. The CDR3 has 12 residues. Trimming left V 11 bases short and J 2 bases short, with 13 bases between. Germline CDR1 and CDR2: MNHEY and SMNVEV (reference sequence). The CDR3 reads CAVGYAAYEQYF. The CDR3 bases are TGTGCCGTCGGGTATGCAGCCTACGAGCAGTACTTC.

Concerning this clone itself: At the DNA level, this CDR3 is encoded by other sequences in the same sample as well. The chain couples TRBV9 to TRBJ2-7; TRBD2 matches 7 bases. The CDR3 length is 14 residues. Germline trimming cut 0 bases from V and 3 bases from J; bases unmatched to any gene: 3. Germline V gives CDR1 SGDLS, CDR2 YYNGEE. The CDR3 nucleotides read TGTGCCAGCAGCGTAGGAGCGGGAAGCTACGAGCAGTACTTC. This sequence encodes CASSVGAGSYEQYF.

This chain uses TRBV28 with TRBJ1-2; 7 bases match TRBD1. Trimming took 7 bases from V and 3 from J; bases not matched to a gene: 14. The length of the CDR3 is 16 residues. Germline V gene sequence: CDR1 MDHEN, CDR2 SYDVKM. The CDR3 coding sequence is TGTGCCAGCACCCTGACTGGGGGACAGAAATACTATGGCTACACCTTC. It specifies CASTLTGGQKYYGYTF.

The chain recombines TRBV19 with TRBJ2-3, with D perhaps TRBD1 (6 bases). This CDR3 has 14 residues. In germline, CDR1 is LNHDA, CDR2 SQIVND (reference sequence). Trimming took 6 bases from V and 1 from J, leaving 11 bases between them. The CDR3 here is CASRLEGGTDTQYF. The CDR3 nucleotides read TGTGCCAGTAGACTAGAGGGGGGCACAGATACGCAGTATTTT.

The chain carries TRBV7-8 and TRBJ2-5; D is perhaps TRBD1 (6 bases). The CDR3 has 16 amino acids. Germline CDR1 SGHVS, CDR2 FQNEAQ. The V end was cut by 1 base, the J end by 4 bases, with 16 bases between. This chain's CDR3 is CASSLVAGASRETQYF. The CDR3 DNA follows: TGTGCCAGCAGCTTAGTGGCAGGGGCGAGCCGAGAGACCCAGTACTTC.

The rearrangement links TRBV28 to TRBJ1-1, with 7 bases fitting TRBD1. The CDR3 has 15 amino acids. With 1 base clipped from V and 1 base from J, the junction kept 3 bases outside the gene matches. Germline CDR1 reads MDHEN; CDR2 reads SYDVKM. CDR3 DNA sequence: TGTGCCAGCAGTTTATACGGACAGGCGAACACTGAAGCTTTCTTT. Its protein is CASSLYGQANTEAFF.

The V gene is TRBV5-6, the J gene TRBJ2-7; D uncertain. The V gene lost 4 bases and the J gene lost 0 bases, with 8 bases spanning the gap. The CDR3 extends over 13 amino acids. Germline V gene lookup returns CDR1 SGHDT and CDR2 YYEEEE. This chain's CDR3 is CASSVPYSYEQYF. The CDR3 nucleotides are TGTGCCAGCAGCGTCCCCTACTCCTACGAGCAGTACTTC.

This clone was seen more than once but under ten times. This chain joins TRBV15 and TRBJ1-5, with 8 bases lining up with TRBD1. J was trimmed by 7 bases and V by 5 bases; bases with no gene match: 4. The CDR3 is made up of 13 amino acids. Germline CDR1 reads LNHNV; CDR2 reads YYDKDF (reference sequence). The CDR3 reads CATSGQGGQPQHF. The CDR3 bases are TGTGCCACCAGCGGACAGGGTGGGCAGCCCCAGCATTTT.

The chain links TRBV5-4 to TRBJ1-1; TRBD1 agrees at 10 bases. J gave up 1 base and V 3 bases, and 0 bases lay outside the gene matches. The CDR3 consists of 14 residues. Germline values: CDR1 SGHNT, CDR2 YYREEE (reference sequence). The CDR3 loop reads CASSWDRGNTEAFF. CDR3 in DNA: TGTGCCAGCAGCTGGGACAGGGGGAACACTGAAGCTTTCTTT.

The chain recombines TRBV27 with TRBJ2-5, with TRBD2 matching 7 bases. The DNA end lines up better with TRBJ2-7; the J call may be wrong. The CDR3 extends over 16 amino acids. CDR1 is MNHEY and CDR2 is SMNVEV in the germline V gene (reference sequence). The CDR3 DNA reads as TGTGCCAGCAGTCAATCCCTCGGGACTATATCCTACGAGCAGTACTTC. This gives the protein CASSQSLGTISYEQYF.

The chain recombines TRBV27 with TRBJ2-7, with D perhaps matching TRBD1 (5 bases). CDR1 and CDR2 (germline): MNHEY, SMNVEV (reference sequence). The CDR3 has 11 residues. V was cut by 9 bases and J by 3 bases, with 9 bases left in between. CDR3 nucleotides: TGTGCCAGTAGACAGAACTACGAGCAGTACTTC. The encoded protein is CASRQNYEQYF.

This sequence joins TRBV27 and TRBJ1-1, with D perhaps TRBD1 (5 bases). The germline gives CDR1 MNHEY, CDR2 SMNVEV (reference sequence). V dropped 5 bases and J dropped 4 bases, with 11 bases sitting between them. The CDR3 is 13 amino acids. For the CDR3, the DNA is TGTGCCAGCAGTCTCGGAGGGGCCACTGAAGCTTTCTTT. Translated, it gives CASSLGGATEAFF.

The chain couples TRBV11-1 to TRBJ2-1, with TRBD1 matching over 7 bases. The CDR3 runs 16 residues. V shed 2 bases, J shed 3 bases, and the junction held 7 bases outside the gene matches. Looked up from germline, CDR1 is SGHAT and CDR2 is FQDESV (reference sequence). DNA of the CDR3: TGTGCCAGCAGCTTAACCGACAGGGAGTACTACAATGAGCAGTTCTTC. Encoded protein: CASSLTDREYYNEQFF.

The chain recombines TRBV6-5 with TRBJ2-7; TRBD1 matches at 9 bases. Trimming took 2 bases from V and 6 from J; bases not matched to a gene: 8. CDR1 MNHEY and CDR2 SVGAGI come from the germline V gene. This CDR3 region has 15 residues. The CDR3 DNA reads TGTGCCAGCAGTTACCTCGACAGGGGGGCCTCCGAGCAGTACTTC. It encodes CASSYLDRGASEQYF.

V is TRBV4-1 and J is TRBJ1-2; tentative D call: TRBD1 (6 bases). CDR3 size: 16 residues. Trimming took off 1 base at V and 0 bases at J, with 12 bases between the two ends. The V gene's germline CDR1 is MGHRA and CDR2 YSYEKL. CDR3 DNA sequence: TGCGCCAGCAGCCAAGTCTCGGGACACGCTAACTATGGCTACACCTTC. The encoded protein is CASSQVSGHANYGYTF.

V and J are TRBV30 and TRBJ2-7, with D perhaps matching TRBD1 (5 bases). The germline V and J ends were trimmed by 5 bases and 7 bases, with 15 bases remaining between them. The CDR3 spans 12 residues. The germline CDR1 and CDR2 sequences are GTSNPN and SVGIG (reference sequence). The CDR3, as DNA: TGTGCCTGGGCCGAGCCCCAGGGAGAGCAGTACTTC. Protein sequence: CAWAEPQGEQYF.

V usage is TRBV19 and J usage is TRBJ2-1; D may be TRBD2 (6 bases). V lost 0 bases, J lost 9 bases, and 18 bases lay in between. The CDR3 consists of 16 residues. CDR1 and CDR2 from the germline V gene are LNHDA and SQIVND (reference sequence). The CDR3 DNA is TGTGCCAGTAGTATAGATAATGGACTAAGAAGTGGTGAGCAGTTCTTC. It encodes CASSIDNGLRSGEQFF.

V gene TRBV27 combines with J gene TRBJ1-4; possible D gene TRBD1, 5 bases. The CDR3 is made up of 14 amino acids. Germline V gene lookup returns CDR1 MNHEY and CDR2 SMNVEV (reference sequence). V gave up 4 bases and J gave up 2 bases, with 8 bases separating them. Written as DNA, the CDR3 is TGTGCCAGCAGTTCCCAGGGCACTAATGAAAAACTGTTTTTT. It codes for CASSSQGTNEKLFF.

The V and J genes are TRBV5-6 and TRBJ1-4; 10 nucleotides align to TRBD1. V lost 5 bases to trimming and J lost 6 bases; unmatched junction nucleotides: 10. CDR3 length: 16 amino acids. CDR1 is SGHDT, CDR2 YYEEEE, per germline. DNA of the CDR3: TGTGCCAGCAGTCACGTCCCCGGGACAGGGGATGAAAAACTGTTTTTT. It translates to CASSHVPGTGDEKLFF.

The CDR3 region is CSVAEFVGREHEQYF. CDR3 bases: TGCAGCGTTGCGGAATTTGTTGGCCGGGAGCACGAGCAGTACTTC. The chain couples TRBV29-1 to TRBJ2-7; TRBD2 might be the D (6 bases). Germline lookup yields CDR1 SQVTM and CDR2 ANQGSEA. Between the trimmed V and J ends, which lost 4 bases and 5 bases, there was a span of 21 bases. The CDR3 is 15 amino acids.

There are a few counts of this clone. This chain connects TRBV10-3 to TRBJ2-7; 8 nucleotides line up with TRBD2. CDR1 and CDR2 from the germline V gene are ENHRY and SYGVKD. This CDR3 is 12 amino acids long. Unmatched junction bases numbered 1, after V lost 7 bases and J lost 2 bases. CDR3 nucleotides: TGTGCCATCAAGACTAGCGCCTACGAGCAGTACTTC. The encoded protein is CAIKTSAYEQYF.

The chain links TRBV4-1 to TRBJ1-5; D gene ambiguous. Germline V gene data show CDR1 as MGHRA and CDR2 as YSYEKL. The CDR3 is made up of 15 amino acids. Trimming left V 4 bases short and J 1 base short, with 11 bases between. CDR3 nucleotides: TGCGCCAGCAGCCCCGGGGAGGGAAGCAATCAGCCCCAGCATTTT. Its translation is CASSPGEGSNQPQHF.